This is a list of T cell receptor beta chains from one sample in a study of control samples from healthy donors and cancer patients. The protocol was immunoSEQ multiplex PCR, while the TCRdb copy is restricted to in-frame clones and leaves out a portion. The data hold roughly 88,000 clones, with around four fifths observed a single time. What was sequenced was blood. The receptor source for this set is a man aged 25-45 years in good health. Both conserved end residues are part of each CDR3. Each record gives: J gene, V gene, clone size, D gene, CDR3 protein, CDR3 DNA. The D gene is left open where the match is weak. Not every row has a clone size; where given, it reads once, few, many or a size class.

TRBJ2-7	TRBV18	-	TRBD1	CASSRDRGDEQYF	TGTGCCAGCTCGAGGGACAGGGGGGACGAGCAGTACTTC
TRBJ1-5	TRBV7-9	-	-	CASSLMAGEQPQHF	TGTGCCAGCAGCTTAATGGCAGGTGAACAGCCCCAGCATTTT
TRBJ1-1	TRBV11-2	-	-	CASSLGMGLNTEAFF	TGTGCCAGCAGCTTAGGTATGGGATTGAACACTGAAGCTTTCTTT
TRBJ2-3	TRBV6-5	-	-	CASSYGRDLYTDTQYF	TGTGCCAGCAGTTACGGGCGGGACCTCTACACAGATACGCAGTATTTT
TRBJ2-1	TRBV7-9	-	TRBD2	CASSLWRGVSYNEQFF	TGTGCCAGCAGCTTGTGGCGGGGGGTATCCTACAATGAGCAGTTCTTC
TRBJ2-5	TRBV12-5	-	-	CASGPLGGETQYF	TGTGCTAGTGGTCCACTAGGGGGAGAGACCCAGTACTTC
TRBJ1-1	TRBV5-8	-	TRBD1	CASSLEVGQGPLGTEAFF	TGTGCCAGCAGCTTGGAAGTGGGACAGGGCCCCCTCGGAACTGAAGCTTTCTTT
TRBJ2-3	TRBV7-9	-	-	CASSSLGRITDTQYF	TGTGCCAGCAGCTCCCTGGGGCGGATCACAGATACGCAGTATTTT
TRBJ1-1	TRBV4-2	-	TRBD1	CASSPRGTEAFF	TGTGCCAGCAGCCCCAGGGGGACTGAAGCTTTCTTT
TRBJ2-1	TRBV2	few	-	CASSENGLSYNEQFF	TGTGCCAGCAGTGAGAACGGGTTATCCTACAATGAGCAGTTCTTC
TRBJ1-1	TRBV6-5	-	-	CATHGQFNTEAFF	TGTGCCACCCACGGACAATTTAACACTGAAGCTTTCTTT
TRBJ2-1	TRBV11-2	once	-	CASSKRADSSYNEQFF	TGTGCCAGCAGCAAGAGAGCGGACAGCTCCTACAATGAGCAGTTCTTC
TRBJ1-2	TRBV10-3	-	-	CAISEEGGYYGYTF	TGTGCCATCAGTGAGGAAGGGGGGTACTATGGCTACACCTTC
TRBJ2-5	TRBV5-1	-	-	CASSLAADQETQYF	TGCGCCAGCAGCTTGGCGGCGGACCAAGAGACCCAGTACTTC
TRBJ1-3	TRBV5-1	few	-	CASSYGDTIYF	TGCGCCAGCAGCTACGGGGACACCATATATTTT
TRBJ1-2	TRBV5-4	-	TRBD1	CASSLQGGGGYTF	TGTGCCAGCAGCTTGCAGGGAGGGGGCGGCTACACCTTC
TRBJ2-2	TRBV2	-	-	CASSEAVRSSGELFF	TGTGCCAGCAGTGAAGCGGTCAGGAGCTCCGGGGAGCTGTTTTTT
TRBJ2-1	TRBV6-5	-	TRBD2	CASSYSIAGGYNEQFF	TGTGCCAGCAGTTACTCGATAGCGGGGGGCTACAATGAGCAGTTCTTC
TRBJ1-6	TRBV5-1	-	-	CASSPGTYRGAPLHF	TGCGCCAGCAGCCCCGGGACGTACCGGGGGGCACCCCTCCACTTT
TRBJ2-5	TRBV9	few	-	CASSVESRQETQYF	TGTGCCAGCAGCGTAGAAAGCCGGCAAGAGACCCAGTACTTC
TRBJ2-1	TRBV24-1	-	-	CATSDGFGGNEQFF	TGTGCCACCAGTGATGGATTTGGAGGCAATGAGCAGTTCTTC
TRBJ1-1	TRBV6-5	few	-	CASRLSLGNTEAFF	TGTGCCAGCAGATTGTCTCTGGGCAACACTGAAGCTTTCTTT
TRBJ2-1	TRBV6-2/TRBV6-3	-	-	CASSYRRINEQFF	TGTGCCAGCAGTTACAGGCGGATCAATGAGCAGTTCTTC
TRBJ2-7	TRBV5-6	-	TRBD2	CASSSLTGVEAGHTYEQYF	TGTGCCAGCAGCTCCCTGACGGGGGTGGAAGCGGGGCATACCTACGAGCAGTACTTC
TRBJ1-2	TRBV4-1	-	-	CASSQVMMTEGYGYTF	TGCGCCAGCAGCCAAGTAATGATGACAGAGGGGTATGGCTACACCTTC
TRBJ1-5	TRBV28	-	TRBD1	CASTYRYRGSLGQPQHF	TGTGCCAGCACCTATAGATACAGGGGGAGTCTCGGTCAGCCCCAGCATTTT
TRBJ2-3	TRBV6-5	-	-	CASSWGSTDTQYF	TGTGCCAGCAGTTGGGGAAGCACAGATACGCAGTATTTT
TRBJ2-2	TRBV7-3	-	TRBD2	CASSFRGGHTGELFF	TGTGCCAGCAGCTTCCGGGGGGGCCATACCGGGGAGCTGTTTTTT
TRBJ1-1	TRBV6-1	once	-	CASSERDVMNTEAFF	TGTGCCAGCAGTGAAAGGGACGTCATGAACACTGAAGCTTTCTTT
TRBJ1-5	TRBV5-4	-	-	CASSLRPSLTNQPQHF	TGTGCCAGCAGCTTGCGTCCCAGCCTCACCAATCAGCCCCAGCATTTT
TRBJ1-5	TRBV7-8	-	-	CASSGHPGASNQPQHF	TGTGCCAGCAGCGGACACCCAGGGGCAAGCAATCAGCCCCAGCATTTT
TRBJ2-1	TRBV11-1	-	TRBD2	CASSLDLGGKNEQFF	TGTGCCAGCAGCTTAGATCTGGGGGGGAAGAATGAGCAGTTCTTC
TRBJ1-2	TRBV7-9	-	-	CASSVLRQGTNYGYTF	TGTGCCAGCAGCGTCCTTCGGCAGGGAACTAACTATGGCTACACCTTC
TRBJ1-5	TRBV6-5	-	-	CASSPTFGGEQPQHF	TGTGCCAGCAGTCCTACCTTTGGGGGTGAGCAGCCCCAGCATTTT
TRBJ2-3	TRBV6-5	-	-	CASSPITTDTQYF	TGTGCCAGCAGCCCGATCACCACAGATACGCAGTATTTT
TRBJ2-1	TRBV2	-	-	CASKASSYNEQFF	TGTGCCAGCAAGGCGAGCTCCTACAATGAGCAGTTCTTC
TRBJ1-2	TRBV5-8	-	TRBD1	CASASLGQGDYGYTF	TGTGCCAGCGCTTCCTTGGGACAGGGCGACTATGGCTACACCTTC
TRBJ1-1	TRBV5-5	-	-	CASSFPGGPLSAFF	TGTGCCAGCAGCTTTCCTGGGGGGCCCCTTTCAGCTTTCTTT
TRBJ2-1	TRBV4-2	-	-	CASSPDHNEQFF	TGTGCCAGCAGCCCAGACCACAATGAGCAGTTCTTC
TRBJ1-2	TRBV5-1	-	-	CASSTGEFYGYTF	TGCGCCAGCAGCACTGGAGAGTTTTACGGCTACACCTTC
TRBJ2-1	TRBV14	once	-	CASSQARGGEQFF	TGTGCCAGCAGCCAAGCGAGGGGAGGTGAGCAGTTCTTC
TRBJ2-3	TRBV11-2	-	-	CASSWSPSTDTQYF	TGTGCCAGCAGCTGGAGCCCTAGCACAGATACGCAGTATTTT
TRBJ1-1	TRBV20-1	-	TRBD1	CSAEGGSVAFF	TGCAGTGCTGAAGGGGGCTCGGTAGCTTTCTTT
TRBJ1-1	TRBV2	few	-	CASSVERDTEAFF	TGTGCCAGCAGTGTAGAAAGGGACACTGAAGCTTTCTTT
TRBJ2-7	TRBV2	few	TRBD1	CASSRTGKSYEQYF	TGTGCCAGCAGCAGGACAGGGAAATCCTACGAGCAGTACTTC
TRBJ2-1	TRBV7-3	-	-	CASSFSGPYNEQFF	TGTGCCAGCAGCTTTTCCGGCCCCTACAATGAGCAGTTCTTC
TRBJ1-6	TRBV7-9	once	-	CASSLQTGTENSSPLHF	TGTGCCAGCAGCTTACAAACCGGGACGGAAAATTCGTCACCCCTCCACTTT
TRBJ2-7	TRBV29-1	-	TRBD2	CSVAGGSYEQYF	TGCAGCGTTGCGGGGGGATCCTACGAGCAGTACTTC
TRBJ2-1	TRBV3-1/TRBV3-2	-	-	CASSYREVDEQFF	TGTGCCAGCAGCTATAGAGAGGTCGATGAGCAGTTCTTC
TRBJ2-7	TRBV5-1	-	TRBD2	CASSGKGREEQYF	TGCGCCAGCAGCGGTAAGGGGAGGGAAGAGCAGTACTTC
TRBJ2-5	TRBV28	-	-	CASSFPRDSPPNQYF	TGTGCCAGCAGTTTCCCCAGGGACTCCCCACCGAACCAGTACTTC
TRBJ2-7	TRBV12-3/TRBV12-4	-	-	CASMGDMAYEQYF	TGTGCCAGCATGGGGGATATGGCCTACGAGCAGTACTTC
TRBJ1-6	TRBV6-5	-	-	CASSTGNSPLHF	TGTGCCAGCAGTACAGGGAATTCACCCCTCCACTTT
TRBJ1-4	TRBV25-1	-	-	CASSSRGTNEKLFF	TGTGCCAGCAGTTCTCGTGGAACTAATGAAAAACTGTTTTTT
TRBJ2-7	TRBV5-5	-	TRBD1	CASSLGQGIAVYEQYF	TGTGCCAGCAGCCTGGGACAGGGTATAGCAGTGTACGAGCAGTACTTC
TRBJ1-5	TRBV2	-	-	CASSDRVGHQPQHF	TGTGCCAGCAGTGACAGGGTCGGGCATCAGCCCCAGCATTTT
TRBJ1-3	TRBV3-1/TRBV3-2	-	-	CASSHSAILNTIYF	TGTGCCAGCAGCCACAGCGCAATACTAAACACCATATATTTT